The rows below give T cell receptor beta chains drawn from one sample of a study of control samples from healthy donors and cancer patients. TCRdb keeps only in-frame clones here, not all; method: immunoSEQ multiplex PCR. The table lists some 150,000 clones, under 95% of them singletons. Sequenced material: blood. Receptors were obtained from a man between 18 and 35 years old in good health. Each CDR3 is given without its conserved first and last residue. Fields, in order: J gene, V gene, CDR3 protein.

>TRBJ2-3|TRBV13
ATQRGLFTDTQY
>TRBJ1-4|TRBV9
ASSADGATNEKLF
>TRBJ1-6|TRBV7-2
ASSGNSPLH
>TRBJ1-3|TRBV4-3
ASSKGPPGDTIY
>TRBJ2-7|TRBV25-1
ATPAGKGEQY
>TRBJ1-1|TRBV5-1
ASSLTGGTEAF
>TRBJ1-4|TRBV7-9
ASSLLGDFEKLF
>TRBJ2-3|TRBV19
ASSMPPNRVPGDTQY
>TRBJ1-3|TRBV2
ASRDTWVGYTIY
>TRBJ1-3|TRBV6-2/TRBV6-3
ASSFSSGNTIY
>TRBJ2-7|TRBV20-1
SASLGGNSYREQY
>TRBJ2-5|TRBV2
ASSVTLAGGPGETQY
>TRBJ2-7|TRBV27
ASSLVAGPSEQY
>TRBJ2-5|TRBV21-1
ASSKEYRGPQETQY
>TRBJ1-1|TRBV27
ASSQQGAGNTEAF
>TRBJ1-3|TRBV7-6
ASSLESRGRPFDSGNTIY
>TRBJ1-1|TRBV7-9
ASSLFVRTEAF
>TRBJ1-1|TRBV5-1
ASSLGGDRGAF
>TRBJ2-5|TRBV7-9
ASSPQTGRETQY
>TRBJ1-2|TRBV5-6
ASSLNGGAGYGYT
>TRBJ1-1|TRBV29-1
SVEAGGNTEAF
>TRBJ1-5|TRBV9
ASSVDSGSNQPQH
>TRBJ2-2|TRBV5-1
ASSALAGGQRGTGELF
>TRBJ1-5|TRBV15
ATSRVAQGSAQH
>TRBJ1-2|TRBV2
ASREEGRIQWGYT
>TRBJ1-6|TRBV7-9
ASTDRTNLSYNSPLH
>TRBJ1-4|TRBV7-8
ASSPRDIPEGTEKLF
>TRBJ2-1|TRBV7-9
ASKGAQVNEQF
>TRBJ1-5|TRBV7-6
ASSLGAGGGQPQH
>TRBJ1-1|TRBV7-2
ASSLAGRDVNTEAF
>TRBJ1-2|TRBV18
ASSPGTGYGYT
>TRBJ1-1|TRBV27
ASSLLDNTEAF
>TRBJ1-6|TRBV30
AWDSRSSSPLH
>TRBJ2-5|TRBV30
AWSTPGTGGGETQY
>TRBJ2-5|TRBV24-1
ATSDFRGGQETQY
>TRBJ1-2|TRBV5-1
ASSLAGRGNYGYT
>TRBJ1-1|TRBV4-1
ASSQDWPGARTEAF
>TRBJ2-2|TRBV7-9
ASSLQSAHPAGELF
>TRBJ1-3|TRBV5-1
ASGDSGNTIY
>TRBJ2-5|TRBV5-1
ASMRSAEGLGTQY
>TRBJ1-1|TRBV29-1
SVGRATEAF
>TRBJ2-5|TRBV19
ASSMGGSVQETQY